Listed below are T cell receptor beta chains from one sample, sequenced in a study of cytomegalovirus exposure and HLA in healthy donors. The assay was immunoSEQ multiplex PCR, and TCRdb's table has in-frame clones only and misses some. The table has 200,000 to 250,000 clones, 82% seen once. The sample was PBMCs. The receptors were gathered from a woman in her 40s in good health and CMV-seropositive. Each CDR3 is given with its conserved first and last residue. D genes are given only for firm matches. Part of the rows lack a size; the others show once, few, many or a class for expanded clones.

j_call	clone_size	v_call	d_call	cdr3_aa	cdr3_nt
TRBJ2-1	.	TRBV18	TRBD1	CASSPGQSNNEQFF	TGTGCCAGCTCACCGGGACAGAGTAACAATGAGCAGTTCTTC
TRBJ2-1	.	TRBV7-2	TRBD1	CASSFVGQVYNEQFF	TGTGCCAGCAGCTTCGTTGGACAGGTTTACAATGAGCAGTTCTTC
TRBJ2-4	.	TRBV28	TRBD1	CASSSGQGGNIQYF	TGTGCCAGCAGTTCCGGACAGGGGGGGAACATTCAGTACTTC
TRBJ2-1	.	TRBV10-2	TRBD2	CASSETNVGGLAGPAEQFF	TGCGCCAGCAGTGAGACGAATGTTGGGGGACTAGCGGGGCCAGCCGAGCAGTTCTTC
TRBJ1-5	.	TRBV7-2	.	CASSLGGGGNQPQHF	TGTGCCAGCAGCTTAGGCGGGGGAGGCAATCAGCCCCAGCATTTT
TRBJ1-2	.	TRBV4-2	.	CASSQVGGLYGYTF	TGTGCCAGCAGCCAAGTGGGAGGACTCTATGGCTACACCTTC
TRBJ1-6	.	TRBV5-1	.	CASSLNGSPGAYNSPLHF	TGCGCCAGCAGCTTGAACGGGTCTCCAGGGGCCTATAATTCACCCCTCCACTTT
TRBJ2-1	.	TRBV4-2	TRBD2	CASSQLKAGAVDEQFF	TGTGCCAGCAGCCAACTCAAAGCGGGGGCGGTGGATGAGCAGTTCTTC
TRBJ1-3	once	TRBV12-5	TRBD1	CASAPQGPGNTIYF	TGTGCTAGTGCCCCACAGGGGCCTGGAAACACCATATATTTT
TRBJ1-6	.	TRBV6-5	TRBD1	CASSLGSGTGGSPLHF	TGTGCCAGCAGTTTGGGGTCCGGGACAGGGGGCTCACCCCTCCACTTT
TRBJ1-2	.	TRBV2	TRBD1	CASKLDRDGGYTF	TGTGCCAGCAAACTCGACAGGGATGGCGGCTACACCTTC
TRBJ2-1	once	TRBV5-1	TRBD2	CASSLLLAGGDNEQFF	TGCGCCAGCAGCTTGCTTCTAGCGGGAGGCGACAATGAGCAGTTCTTC
TRBJ2-5	.	TRBV19	TRBD2	CASSSNSGGRETQYF	TGTGCCAGTAGTTCTAATAGCGGGGGGAGAGAGACCCAGTACTTC
TRBJ1-2	.	TRBV13	.	CASREGGASNYGYTF	TGTGCCAGCAGAGAAGGGGGGGCCAGCAACTATGGCTACACCTTC
TRBJ1-2	.	TRBV30	.	CASKPGGDGYTF	TGTGCCTCCAAGCCGGGGGGAGATGGCTACACCTTC
TRBJ2-7	.	TRBV18	.	CASSPPGRAGAYEQYF	TGTGCCAGCTCACCACCCGGCAGGGCAGGGGCCTACGAGCAGTACTTC
TRBJ1-2	.	TRBV5-1	TRBD1	CATRDLGQPYGYTF	TGCGCCACCAGGGACCTGGGACAGCCATATGGCTACACCTTC
TRBJ2-1	.	TRBV19	TRBD2	CASSVRWSGRVYNEQFF	TGTGCCAGTAGTGTTAGATGGAGCGGGAGGGTTTACAATGAGCAGTTCTTC
TRBJ1-1	.	TRBV25-1	TRBD1	CASSDQRTGSTEAFF	TGTGCCAGCAGTGACCAGAGGACAGGGTCCACTGAAGCTTTCTTT
TRBJ2-3	.	TRBV7-2	TRBD2	CASTTERGSTDTQYF	TGTGCCAGCACCACCGAGCGGGGCAGCACAGATACGCAGTATTTT
TRBJ2-7	.	TRBV5-1	.	CASSSRDTSSYEQYF	TGCGCCAGCAGCTCCCGGGACACAAGCTCCTACGAGCAGTACTTC
TRBJ2-1	.	TRBV4-3	TRBD2	CASSPELAGGYNEQFF	TGCGCCAGCAGCCCTGAGCTAGCGGGAGGTTACAATGAGCAGTTCTTC
TRBJ2-3	.	TRBV7-6	TRBD2	CASSLKGTNTDTQYF	TGTGCCAGCAGCTTAAAGGGGACTAACACAGATACGCAGTATTTT
TRBJ1-2	.	TRBV7-3	.	CASSLMGGAPYGYTF	TGTGCCAGCAGCTTAATGGGAGGTGCCCCCTATGGCTACACCTTC
TRBJ1-1	few	TRBV4-3	.	CASSQGRLENTEAFF	TGCGCCAGCAGCCAAGGGAGACTGGAGAACACTGAAGCTTTCTTT
TRBJ1-5	.	TRBV11-2	.	CASSFGGSNQPQHF	TGTGCCAGCAGCTTCGGGGGTAGCAATCAGCCCCAGCATTTT
TRBJ1-5	.	TRBV19	.	CASKLFFGPGDGDEQPQHF	.
TRBJ1-5	.	TRBV18	.	CASSPRGGARERQPQHF	TGTGCCAGCTCACCGCGGGGGGGGGCGCGGGAAAGGCAGCCCCAGCATTTT
TRBJ2-7	.	TRBV15	.	CATSRAESSYEQYF	TGTGCCACCAGCAGAGCGGAGAGCTCCTACGAGCAGTACTTC
TRBJ2-3	.	TRBV30	.	CAWNADEGGTDTQYF	TGTGCCTGGAATGCGGACGAGGGCGGCACAGATACGCAGTATTTT
TRBJ2-3	few	TRBV5-4	TRBD1	CASSSAQGGTDTQYF	TGTGCCAGCAGCTCGGCGCAGGGGGGCACAGATACGCAGTATTTT
TRBJ1-3	.	TRBV6-1	TRBD1	CASVVGQGNGNTIYF	TGTGCCAGCGTCGTGGGACAGGGGAACGGAAACACCATATATTTT
TRBJ1-2	.	TRBV7-3	TRBD1	CASSPGGTGGEAYGYTF	TGTGCCAGCAGCCCCGGGGGGACAGGGGGGGAGGCCTATGGCTACACCTTC
TRBJ1-5	.	TRBV30	.	CAWSTSGGLSNQPQHF	TGTGCCTGGAGTACCTCGGGAGGGCTGAGCAATCAGCCCCAGCATTTT
TRBJ2-4	.	TRBV7-2	.	CASSLVSGSAKNIQYF	TGTGCCAGCAGCTTAGTTTCGGGGTCGGCCAAAAACATTCAGTACTTC
TRBJ1-3	.	TRBV9	.	CASSVGQFSSGNTIYF	TGTGCCAGCAGCGTAGGTCAGTTTTCCTCTGGAAACACCATATATTTT
TRBJ1-2	.	TRBV4-2	.	CASSQDRAGLNYGYTF	TGTGCCAGCAGCCAAGATCGGGCAGGGCTTAACTATGGCTACACCTTC